This TCR beta chain was found in a study of CD8 T cells in ankylosing spondylitis (dated by TCRdb to 2016 to 2017). At the level of the whole study: The study set out to find disease-linked TCR variants by profiling T cell receptor beta repertoires in ankylosing spondylitis patients and healthy donors. The full study cohort comprised about 23 ankylosing spondylitis patients and some 100 healthy donors. Peripheral blood samples were taken, and synovial fluid was additionally collected from ankylosing spondylitis patients.

Study-wide findings and limitations: A TCR beta motif of 8 or 9 highly homologous amino acid variants appeared characteristic of blood from ankylosing spondylitis patients. Some of the motif variants had been reported before in the synovial fluid and blood of reactive arthritis patients, a finding that suggests common disease-initiation mechanisms. Significant enrichment of the disease-linked clones was reported in matched synovial fluid samples from ankylosing spondylitis patients. The disease-linked clones had a CD8+ phenotype and were found at relatively low frequencies in peripheral blood.

The run used an Illumina HiSeq 2500. TCR beta libraries were prepared by quantitative 5'-RACE with molecular barcodes. In the authors' own workflow: To identify disease-linked TCR variants, a new computational method was used, one built on a probabilistic model of VDJ rearrangement. TCRdb ran its own pipeline on the public reads, namely fastp trimming at Q25 and MiXCR clone calling, and kept in-frame beta chains. CDR3 protein duplicates are merged, each entry listing the most common genes and DNA. Clone size and V and J calls follow TCRdb, not the original study. The sample includes roughly 280,000 distinct CDR3 sequences, with 20% observed a single time. The top ten clonotypes cover roughly 7.4% of the sample. Notes on this clonotype: What this receptor recognizes is not known. It has no much larger one-base neighbor in the sample; base qualities were not kept.

The CDR3, from cysteine to phenylalanine, totals 15 residues. CDR3 DNA is the only sequence kept; it has 45 bases, read in frame from the first base. CDR1 and CDR2 (DFQATT, SNEGSKA) derive from the germline V gene (reference sequence). V trim: 0 bases; J trim: 6 bases; unmatched bases: 7. The sequenced sample consisted of blood, either unsorted or a sorted T cell fraction (not recorded which). The chain joins TRBV20-1 to TRBJ2-3; TRBD1 aligns with 9 central bases. The clonotype originates from a male donor with ankylosing spondylitis or in good health (not recorded which). The DNA sequence is given as TGCAGTGCTAGAGAAAGTGAACAGGGGGCTGATACGCAGTATTTT. This translates into CSARESEQGADTQYF.